This T cell receptor beta chain comes out of a study of naive and memory T cell subsets. This clonotype has at least ten counts. Its antigen is not identified. The study's findings and limits: In CD4 and CD8 cells, diversity dropped from naive through EMRA.

V was clipped by 5 bases and J by 5 bases; unmatched bases: 11. The CDR3 sequence is 15 residues long. Germline assignment: CDR1 MNHEY and CDR2 SMNVEV (reference sequence). Two oligonucleotides, mixed equimolar, formed the beta constant-region primer covering TRBC1 and TRBC2. Ligated cDNA was amplified by four rounds of PCR with nested alpha and beta constant-region primers and SP2. TCRdb called the UMI-ligation and nested PCR reads again in MiXCR, with one record for every CDR3 protein. The top ten clones hold over 0.95% of a sample with roughly 80,000 distinct CDR3 sequences, about 10% of them seen once.

The clonotype was recovered from a human donor in good health. The source material was naive CD8+ T cells from blood. The rearrangement links TRBV27 to TRBJ1-1; 7 positions match TRBD1. The CDR3 nucleotides are TGTGCCAGCAGTCGGGGACAGCAATTGGGAACTGAAGCTTTCTTT. As protein: CASSRGQQLGTEAFF.